This passage covers 30 T cell receptor beta chains from one sample sequenced in a study of beta chain features in type 1 diabetes. All of the isolated RNA was reverse transcribed, so expressed TCRB transcripts were sequenced. Some clones are missing from TCRdb's copy, which holds only in-frame ones; the method was immunoSEQ multiplex PCR. The sample records 200,000 to 300,000 clones, around 68% being singletons. The source material was naive CD4+ T cells from blood. The receptors originated from a man aged 25 to 40 in good health.

This clone has more than one count but fewer than ten. V gene TRBV5-1 combines with J gene TRBJ2-5; D tentatively fits TRBD1 or TRBD2 (5 bases each). The CDR3 sequence is 12 residues long. V gave up 4 bases and J gave up 4 bases, with 8 bases separating them. Germline-derived CDR1 and CDR2 are SGHRS and YFSETQ. The CDR3: CASSVRGETQYF. For the CDR3, the DNA is TGCGCCAGCAGCGTGAGGGGAGAGACCCAGTACTTC. Supplemented by reference TRBV5-1 and TRBJ2-5, the full variable domain reads KAGVTQTPRYLIKTRGQQVTLSCSPISGHRSVSWYQQTPGQGLQFLFEYFSETQRNKGNFPGRFSGRQFSNSRSEMNVSTLELGDSALYLCASSVRGETQYFGPGTRLLVL.

This clone was seen only a few times. This chain joins TRBV6-1 and TRBJ2-7, with D unresolved. CDR3 length: 11 amino acids. Germline assignment: CDR1 MNHNS and CDR2 SASEGT. V dropped 6 bases and J dropped 3 bases, with 6 bases sitting between them. Written as DNA, the CDR3 is TGTGCCAGCAGCAGGAACTACGAGCAGTACTTC. Translating it yields CASSRNYEQYF.

The chain uses TRBV2 and TRBJ2-7, with TRBD1 matching over 7 bases. The CDR3 has 14 amino acids. V was clipped by 3 bases and J by 0 bases; unmatched bases: 2. Germline V lookup: CDR1 SNHLY, CDR2 FYNNEI. This CDR3 reads CASSEGDSSYEQYF. The CDR3 DNA follows: TGTGCCAGCAGTGAGGGGGACAGCTCCTACGAGCAGTACTTC.

V usage is TRBV4-2 and J usage is TRBJ2-7; D is ambiguous. Between the trimmed V and J ends, which lost 3 bases and 3 bases, there was a span of 9 bases. The CDR3 spans 13 residues. CDR1 and CDR2 from the germline V gene are LGHNA and YNFKEQ. As DNA, the CDR3 is TGTGCCAGCAGCCAGGCCCAGCACTACGAGCAGTACTTC. Residues: CASSQAQHYEQYF.

Only a few counts were recorded for this clone. V usage is TRBV29-1 and J usage is TRBJ2-1, with D unclear. The CDR3 runs 12 residues. Deletions cut 1 base from V and 7 bases from J, with 8 bases between. CDR1 is SQVTM and CDR2 is ANQGSEA in the germline V gene. CDR3 region: CSVEGPSNEQFF. CDR3 in DNA: TGCAGCGTTGAAGGACCCTCAAATGAGCAGTTCTTC.

This sequence joins TRBV29-1 and TRBJ2-5; D is undetermined. Germline CDR1 reads SQVTM; CDR2 reads ANQGSEA. The CDR3 totals 11 residues. V was shortened by 6 bases and J by 0 bases, with 5 bases between the two germline ends. CDR3 bases: TGCAGCGTCGGTCACCAAGAGACCCAGTACTTC. Translation: CSVGHQETQYF.

The gene calls are TRBV18 and TRBJ1-1; 7 bases agree with TRBD1. This CDR3 has 14 amino acids. Trimming at V came to 5 bases and at J to 4 bases, leaving 7 bases not matched to a gene. From germline, CDR1 is KGHSH and CDR2 LQKENI. For the CDR3, the DNA is TGTGCCAGCTCATCACAGGGGTACGGCACTGAAGCTTTCTTT. This encodes CASSSQGYGTEAFF.

CDR3 amino acids: CASSQWIHSPLHF. The CDR3 DNA is TGTGCCAGCAGCCAGTGGATCCATTCACCCCTCCACTTT. The J gene is TRBJ1-6, the V gene TRBV14; D gene uncertain. The CDR3 contains 13 residues. The germline V and J ends were trimmed by 3 bases and 8 bases, with 8 bases remaining between them. Germline V gene sequence: CDR1 SGHDN, CDR2 FVKESK.

The chain has TRBV10-3 and TRBJ2-7, with no clear D. The CDR3 has 13 amino acids. V lost 10 bases and J 0 bases, leaving 13 bases between the germline ends. Per the germline V gene, CDR1 is ENHRY and CDR2 is SYGVKD. The CDR3 is CATLQSNSYEQYF. CDR3 bases: TGTGCCACTTTACAGAGTAACTCCTACGAGCAGTACTTC.

The V gene is TRBV9, the J gene TRBJ2-1; D remains ambiguous. Per germline, CDR1 SGDLS and CDR2 YYNGEE. This CDR3 contains 14 residues. V lost 0 bases, J lost 7 bases, and 11 bases lay in between. DNA of the CDR3: TGTGCCAGCAGCGTAGGCCCCCAAAGGAATGAGCAGTTCTTC. Its translation is CASSVGPQRNEQFF.

The chain uses TRBV19 and TRBJ2-7; 7 bases agree with TRBD2. This CDR3 comprises 14 residues. The germline V gene has CDR1 LNHDA and CDR2 SQIVND (reference sequence). Losses at the gene ends were 5 bases for V and 2 bases for J; bases not matched to a gene: 6. This chain's CDR3 is CASSASGEPYEQYF. DNA of the CDR3: TGTGCCAGTAGTGCTAGCGGAGAGCCCTACGAGCAGTACTTC.

This clone was detected only a few times. The rearrangement uses TRBV30 and TRBJ2-3; 11 bases are shared with TRBD2. The CDR3 is made up of 13 amino acids. The ends lost 6 bases at V and 7 bases at J; junction bases unmatched: 6. Per germline, CDR1 GTSNPN and CDR2 SVGIG (reference sequence). The chain's CDR3 is CACRLAGRNTQYF. The DNA of the CDR3 is TGTGCCTGCCGACTAGCGGGAAGGAATACGCAGTATTTT.

The V gene is TRBV15, the J gene TRBJ2-7; 7 bases match TRBD1. CDR1 LNHNV and CDR2 YYDKDF come from the germline V gene (reference sequence). The CDR3 has 13 amino acids. The junction had 4 bases not matched to a gene; V was cut back by 5 bases and J by 3 bases. CDR3 sequence (DNA): TGTGCCACCAGCTGGGACAGACTCTACGAGCAGTACTTC. Protein sequence: CATSWDRLYEQYF.

This clone has just a few counts. The V call is TRBV9, the J call TRBJ2-3; no clear D. This CDR3 comprises 14 residues. V lost 0 bases and J 3 bases, leaving 8 bases between the germline ends. Germline V gene lookup returns CDR1 SGDLS and CDR2 YYNGEE. The CDR3 DNA sequence: TGTGCCAGCAGCGTAGCCGAGAGAACAGATACGCAGTATTTT. Its translation is CASSVAERTDTQYF.

The chain combines TRBV23-1 with TRBJ2-3; 11 bases match TRBD2. TRBV23-1 is assigned to the ORF class and has an uncertain function. V lost 3 bases and J lost 0; bases outside the gene matches: 11. The CDR3 extends over 19 amino acids. In DNA form, the CDR3 reads TGCGCCAGCAGTCATGCTGGGAGGGGACTAGCGGAGAGCACAGATACGCAGTATTTT. This translates into CASSHAGRGLAESTDTQYF.

DNA of the CDR3: TGTGCCAGCAGTGACTGGGACAGGGGAAGCTCACTGGACGAGCAGTACTTC. Its translation: CASSDWDRGSSLDEQYF. This chain links TRBV25-1 with TRBJ2-7; TRBD1 matches at 10 bases. The germline V gene has CDR1 MGHDK and CDR2 SYGVNS. CDR3 length: 17 amino acids. The V segment lost 3 bases and the J segment 5 bases; nucleotides outside the gene matches: 13.

The rearrangement joins TRBV30 to TRBJ2-7; D not certain. The CDR3 totals 13 residues. The V gene's germline CDR1 is GTSNPN and CDR2 SVGIG (reference sequence). V shed 7 bases and J shed 2 bases, with 15 bases lying between them. Here the CDR3 DNA reads TGTGCCTCACGGACCTTATTTACCTACGAGCAGTACTTC. It translates to CASRTLFTYEQYF. Full variable domain (rest looked up from reference TRBV30 and TRBJ2-7): SQTIHQWPATLVQPVGSPLSLECTVEGTSNPNLYWYRQAAGRGLQLLFYSVGIGQISSEVPQNLSASRPQDRQFILSSKKLLLSDSGFYLCASRTLFTYEQYFGPGTRLTVT.

CDR3 in DNA: TGTGCCAGCAGTTTATTGGTCAGCGGTGAGCAGTTCTTC. It specifies CASSLLVSGEQFF. This chain uses TRBV27 with TRBJ2-1, with D possibly being TRBD2 (5 bases). This CDR3 region has 13 residues. Trimming left V 1 base short and J 9 bases short, with 10 bases between. Germline CDR1 and CDR2: MNHEY and SMNVEV (reference sequence).

This sequence joins TRBV29-1 and TRBJ1-1; no firm D call. Germline lookup yields CDR1 SQVTM and CDR2 ANQGSEA. There are 11 residues in the CDR3. V was clipped by 4 bases and J by 5 bases, with 8 bases between them. As DNA, the CDR3 is TGCAGCGTTGTTCGTAGGACTGAAGCTTTCTTT. Translated, it gives CSVVRRTEAFF.

The genes are TRBV15 and TRBJ2-5; tentatively, D is TRBD1 (6 bases). Per the germline V gene, CDR1 is LNHNV and CDR2 is YYDKDF (reference sequence). Trimming removed 0 bases from V and 4 bases from J, with 9 bases in between. The CDR3 consists of 14 residues. The DNA of the CDR3 is TGTGCCACCAGCAGAGAAGCCAGGGGAGAGACCCAGTACTTC. Translating gives CATSREARGETQYF.

Here the CDR3 reads CSAVGQMNTEAFF. The CDR3 nucleotides read TGCAGCGCCGTCGGACAGATGAACACTGAAGCTTTCTTT. The chain recombines TRBV29-1 with TRBJ1-1; maybe TRBD1 (6 bases). Trimming removed 7 bases at V and 0 bases at J, with 12 bases between. The CDR3 totals 13 residues. Germline V gene lookup returns CDR1 SQVTM and CDR2 ANQGSEA.

This clone was detected only a few times. The chain recombines TRBV29-1 with TRBJ2-1; D gene ambiguous. This CDR3 has 13 amino acids. Germline CDR1 and CDR2: SQVTM and ANQGSEA. Trimming shortened V by 0 bases and J by 13 bases, and 16 bases separated the two germline ends. CDR3 sequence reads: CSVEDYRTPGQFF. The CDR3 bases are TGCAGCGTTGAAGATTATCGCACCCCAGGACAGTTCTTC.

The chain joins TRBV19 to TRBJ2-2; D is possibly TRBD1 or TRBD2 (5 bases each). The CDR3 contains 13 residues. V lost 7 bases to trimming and J lost 7 bases, with 13 bases between them. Germline V lookup: CDR1 LNHDA, CDR2 SQIVND (reference sequence). CDR3 coding DNA: TGTGCCAGTACTGGCAGGGACGACGGGGAGCTGTTTTTT. Its translation: CASTGRDDGELFF.

The chain combines TRBV7-2 with TRBJ1-5; no clear D gene. CDR3 length equals 15 residues. Germline-derived CDR1 and CDR2 are SGHTA and FQGNSA. Trimming removed 3 bases from V and 2 bases from J, with 11 bases in between. The CDR3 loop is CASSFLGEGNQPQHF. The DNA of the CDR3 is TGTGCCAGCAGCTTTTTGGGAGAGGGCAATCAGCCCCAGCATTTT.

This clone was seen more than once but under ten times. The chain recombines TRBV21-1 with TRBJ2-3. TRBV21-1 is a documented pseudogene. The CDR3 runs 12 residues. CDR3: CASTFGPDTQYF. DNA of the CDR3: TGTGCCAGCACCTTCGGCCCAGATACGCAGTATTTT.

This rearrangement joins TRBV2 to TRBJ1-1; D uncertain. From germline, CDR1 is SNHLY and CDR2 FYNNEI. V was trimmed by 4 bases and J by 7 bases, leaving 13 bases between them. The CDR3 runs 13 residues. The CDR3 sequence: CASSGFRTYEAFF. For the CDR3, the DNA is TGTGCCAGCAGTGGGTTCAGGACCTATGAAGCTTTCTTT.

The chain couples TRBV29-1 to TRBJ2-4; maybe TRBD2 (5 bases). Trimming pared 7 bases from V and 8 bases from J, leaving 21 bases between. Germline CDR1 and CDR2: SQVTM and ANQGSEA. This CDR3 contains 14 residues. CDR3 amino acids: CSASPRARVDIQYF. CDR3 nucleotide sequence: TGCAGCGCCTCTCCGCGGGCTAGAGTCGACATTCAGTACTTC.

The V call is TRBV29-1, the J call TRBJ1-1; no clear D. V gave up 0 bases and J gave up 0 bases, with 8 bases separating them. CDR1 and CDR2 from the germline V gene are SQVTM and ANQGSEA. The CDR3 consists of 14 residues. Here the CDR3 DNA reads TGCAGCGTTGAAGATCTACGGATGAACACTGAAGCTTTCTTT. Amino acids: CSVEDLRMNTEAFF.

This clone was seen more than once but under ten times. V and J are TRBV30 and TRBJ2-7, with D possibly being TRBD1 or TRBD2 (7 bases each). The V end lost 8 bases, the J end lost 3 bases, and 17 bases lay between the germline ends. This CDR3 contains 13 residues. Germline values: CDR1 GTSNPN, CDR2 SVGIG (reference sequence). CDR3 residues: CAGSGTAFYEQYF. The DNA for the CDR3 is TGTGCCGGCAGCGGGACAGCGTTCTACGAGCAGTACTTC.

This clone appeared a few times. For the CDR3, the DNA is TGTGCCACTAAGGACAGCATAGAGACCCAGTACTTC. It specifies CATKDSIETQYF. The J gene is TRBJ2-5, the V gene TRBV19; D might be TRBD1 (6 bases). V lost 10 bases and J 4 bases, leaving 13 bases between the germline ends. This CDR3 has 12 residues. Germline loops: CDR1 LNHDA, CDR2 SQIVND (reference sequence).